A selection of T cell receptor beta chains follows, all from one sample in a study of control samples from healthy donors and cancer patients. This table comes from immunoSEQ multiplex PCR, and its TCRdb copy is limited to in-frame clones, with some not included. The sample records 85,000 to 120,000 clones, about 92% being singletons. Sequenced material: blood. The receptors shown here come from a woman between 18 and 29 years old in good health. Each CDR3 is given without its conserved first and last residue. The D gene is left open where the match is weak.

d_gene | len | j_gene | v_gene | CDR3aa
. | 12 | TRBJ1-1 | TRBV7-2 | ASSFTGRNTEAF
. | 13 | TRBJ1-5 | TRBV19 | ASSIMGTPNQPQH
. | 12 | TRBJ1-2 | TRBV5-6 | ASSLVPGNYGYT
TRBD1 | 13 | TRBJ1-1 | TRBV6-6 | ASRDRGHLNTEAF
. | 12 | TRBJ1-5 | TRBV2 | ASSLRGASQPQH
. | 9 | TRBJ1-1 | TRBV9 | ASGPNTEAF
. | 11 | TRBJ2-7 | TRBV25-1 | ASSDPGRYEQY
. | 12 | TRBJ1-6 | TRBV6-5 | ASRSTGTNSPLH
TRBD1 | 12 | TRBJ2-7 | TRBV19 | ASSIQTGHYEQY
TRBD1 | 11 | TRBJ2-7 | TRBV29-1 | SVRGQGNYEQY